The rows below give T cell receptor beta chains drawn from one sample of a study of blood T cell repertoires in COVID-19. TCRdb keeps only in-frame clones here, not all; method: immunoSEQ multiplex PCR. The sample lists some 200,000 clones; about 85% were seen once. The sequenced sample was peripheral blood. The receptors derive from a woman in her 70s with COVID-19, enrolled during active disease. CDR3s include the opening cysteine and the closing phenylalanine or tryptophan. The order of the fields is J gene, clone size, D gene, V gene, CDR3 DNA, CDR3 protein. The D gene is left open where the match is weak. Some rows have no size entry. The others give once, few or many, or a class for an expanded clone.

J gene: TRBJ2-7; clone size: -; D gene: -; V gene: TRBV10-1; CDR3 DNA: TGCGCCAGCAGTCCTGGACACTTCTACGAGCAGTACTTC; CDR3 protein: CASSPGHFYEQYF
J gene: TRBJ2-7; clone size: -; D gene: -; V gene: TRBV5-1; CDR3 DNA: TGCGCCAGCAGCGAAGCCCGGGAGCAGTACTTC; CDR3 protein: CASSEAREQYF
J gene: TRBJ1-6; clone size: -; D gene: TRBD1; V gene: TRBV3-1/TRBV3-2; CDR3 DNA: TGTGCCAGCAGCCAAGCAACAGGGGGTACCTTTAATTCACCCCTCCACTTT; CDR3 protein: CASSQATGGTFNSPLHF
J gene: TRBJ1-5; clone size: -; D gene: TRBD1; V gene: TRBV2; CDR3 DNA: TGTGCCAGCAGATCCGACAGGGGGATAAGTCAGCCCCAGCATTTT; CDR3 protein: CASRSDRGISQPQHF
J gene: TRBJ2-1; clone size: -; D gene: -; V gene: TRBV5-1; CDR3 DNA: TGCGCCAGCAGCAAGCGGCCTCCCATAAACAATGAGCAGTTCTTC; CDR3 protein: CASSKRPPINNEQFF
J gene: TRBJ1-3; clone size: -; D gene: -; V gene: TRBV30; CDR3 DNA: TGTGCCTGGAGTGTACTAGGAGGCACCATATATTTT; CDR3 protein: CAWSVLGGTIYF
J gene: TRBJ1-1; clone size: -; D gene: -; V gene: TRBV18; CDR3 DNA: TGTGCCAGCTCACCACAGGGGCGGACTGAAGCTTTCTTT; CDR3 protein: CASSPQGRTEAFF
J gene: TRBJ1-4; clone size: few; D gene: TRBD1; V gene: TRBV28; CDR3 DNA: TGTGCCAGCAGTCCAAACAGGGGTGAGGATGAAAAACTGTTTTTT; CDR3 protein: CASSPNRGEDEKLFF
J gene: TRBJ2-5; clone size: -; D gene: -; V gene: TRBV24-1; CDR3 DNA: TGTGCCACCAGTGAGGGTGGAGGCAACCAAGAGACCCAGTACTTC; CDR3 protein: CATSEGGGNQETQYF
J gene: TRBJ2-1; clone size: -; D gene: TRBD2; V gene: TRBV6-5; CDR3 DNA: TGTGCCAGCAGATCGGGGGGAGCGAACTACAATGAGCAGTTCTTC; CDR3 protein: CASRSGGANYNEQFF
J gene: TRBJ1-2; clone size: -; D gene: -; V gene: TRBV30; CDR3 DNA: TGTGCCTGGAGTGTAAACGGCAGGGGCGATGGCTACACCTTC; CDR3 protein: CAWSVNGRGDGYTF
J gene: TRBJ1-5; clone size: -; D gene: -; V gene: TRBV28; CDR3 DNA: TGTGCCAGCAGTTTAAGAGGGCCTCAGCCCCAGCATTTT; CDR3 protein: CASSLRGPQPQHF
J gene: TRBJ2-1; clone size: -; D gene: TRBD1; V gene: TRBV29-1; CDR3 DNA: TGCAGCGTTGAAAGGGGGCCCTCGTACAATGAGCAGTTCTTC; CDR3 protein: CSVERGPSYNEQFF
J gene: TRBJ2-3; clone size: -; D gene: TRBD2; V gene: TRBV6-5; CDR3 DNA: TGTGCCAGCAGTTACTCACTAGCGGGGGACACAGATACGCAGTATTTT; CDR3 protein: CASSYSLAGDTDTQYF
J gene: TRBJ2-1; clone size: -; D gene: TRBD2; V gene: TRBV7-3; CDR3 DNA: TGTGCCAGCAGCCGGCGCGGGGGGGCCCGGTACAATGAGCAGTTCTTC; CDR3 protein: CASSRRGGARYNEQFF
J gene: TRBJ1-1; clone size: -; D gene: -; V gene: TRBV19; CDR3 DNA: TGTGCCAGTAGTATAAGGGGCCCGAGTACTGAAGCTTTCTTT; CDR3 protein: CASSIRGPSTEAFF
J gene: TRBJ2-7; clone size: -; D gene: TRBD2; V gene: TRBV30; CDR3 DNA: TGTGCCTGGAGGAGTACTAGCGGGTTCTACGAGCAGTACTTC; CDR3 protein: CAWRSTSGFYEQYF
J gene: TRBJ1-4; clone size: -; D gene: -; V gene: TRBV30; CDR3 DNA: TGTGCCTGGAGTGTAGGCGGACAAGGGGGAGAAAAACTGTTTTTT; CDR3 protein: CAWSVGGQGGEKLFF
J gene: TRBJ1-2; clone size: once; D gene: -; V gene: TRBV12-3/TRBV12-4; CDR3 DNA: TGTGCCAGCAACCGGGGGAGGAGGGGCTACACCTTC; CDR3 protein: CASNRGRRGYTF
J gene: TRBJ2-3; clone size: -; D gene: TRBD2; V gene: TRBV7-2; CDR3 DNA: TGTGCCAGCAGCTTAGTTAGCGGGGCCACAGATACGCAGTATTTT; CDR3 protein: CASSLVSGATDTQYF
J gene: TRBJ2-4; clone size: few; D gene: -; V gene: TRBV12-3/TRBV12-4; CDR3 DNA: TGTGCCAGCAAAACCTACGTTGACATTCAGTACTTC; CDR3 protein: CASKTYVDIQYF
J gene: TRBJ2-5; clone size: -; D gene: TRBD2; V gene: TRBV7-8; CDR3 DNA: TGTGCCAGCAGCTGGAACCCCGGGACTAGCGGGAGGGAGGTAGAGGAGACCCAGTACTTC; CDR3 protein: CASSWNPGTSGREVEETQYF
J gene: TRBJ1-1; clone size: -; D gene: -; V gene: TRBV18; CDR3 DNA: TGTGCCAGCTCGAACCTCTGGGCGCGAAACACTGAAGCTTTCTTT; CDR3 protein: CASSNLWARNTEAFF
J gene: TRBJ2-5; clone size: -; D gene: -; V gene: TRBV5-1; CDR3 DNA: TGCGCCAGCAGCCCTGGACAAAAAGAGACCCAGTACTTC; CDR3 protein: CASSPGQKETQYF
J gene: TRBJ1-5; clone size: -; D gene: -; V gene: TRBV5-1; CDR3 DNA: TGCGCCAGCAGCTTCGGCGGGAGGGATCAGCCCCAGCATTTT; CDR3 protein: CASSFGGRDQPQHF
J gene: TRBJ2-6; clone size: -; D gene: -; V gene: TRBV5-1; CDR3 DNA: TGCGCCAGCAGCTTGGCGGGAAGTCCTCTTTTCCTCTCTGGGGCCAACGTCCTGACTTTC; CDR3 protein: CASSLAGSPLFLSGANVLTF
J gene: TRBJ1-5; clone size: -; D gene: -; V gene: TRBV4-1; CDR3 DNA: TGCGCCAGCAGCCGACAAGAAAATCAGCCCCAGCATTTT; CDR3 protein: CASSRQENQPQHF
J gene: TRBJ1-4; clone size: -; D gene: -; V gene: TRBV6-5; CDR3 DNA: TGTGCCAGCTCACTCTCTAATGAAAAACTGTTTTTT; CDR3 protein: CASSLSNEKLFF
J gene: TRBJ2-1; clone size: -; D gene: TRBD2; V gene: TRBV19; CDR3 DNA: TGTGCCAGTAGTGGCCTACTAGCGGGAGGGAACAATGAGCAGTTCTTC; CDR3 protein: CASSGLLAGGNNEQFF
J gene: TRBJ2-3; clone size: -; D gene: TRBD2; V gene: TRBV20-1; CDR3 DNA: TGCAGTGCTAGTCATGACGCGACTAGCGGGAGGGGTACGCAGTATTTT; CDR3 protein: CSASHDATSGRGTQYF
J gene: TRBJ1-2; clone size: -; D gene: -; V gene: TRBV2; CDR3 DNA: TGTGCCAGCATGGGGTCGGGGGGCGGCTACACCTTC; CDR3 protein: CASMGSGGGYTF
J gene: TRBJ2-7; clone size: -; D gene: TRBD1; V gene: TRBV5-1; CDR3 DNA: TGCGCCAGCAGTTTGTCCGGGACAGAGTTCTACGAGCAGTACTTC; CDR3 protein: CASSLSGTEFYEQYF
J gene: TRBJ1-4; clone size: -; D gene: -; V gene: TRBV12-1; CDR3 DNA: TGTGCCAGGCCCCAGGGGAGTGGAGGAACTAATGAAAAACTGTTTTTT; CDR3 protein: CARPQGSGGTNEKLFF
J gene: TRBJ1-1; clone size: -; D gene: TRBD1; V gene: TRBV19; CDR3 DNA: TGTGCCAGTAGTATAGTTCGGACAGGGGGCTCGAACACTGAAGCTTTCTTT; CDR3 protein: CASSIVRTGGSNTEAFF
J gene: TRBJ2-1; clone size: -; D gene: TRBD2; V gene: TRBV11-1; CDR3 DNA: TGTGCCAGCAGCTTATCTGCATCGGGGGGTGAGCAGTTCTTC; CDR3 protein: CASSLSASGGEQFF
J gene: TRBJ2-3; clone size: -; D gene: -; V gene: TRBV5-1; CDR3 DNA: TGCGCCAGCAGCTTAGGGCAGGGCAGGGGCACAGATACGCAGTATTTT; CDR3 protein: CASSLGQGRGTDTQYF
J gene: TRBJ1-2; clone size: few; D gene: -; V gene: TRBV28; CDR3 DNA: TGTGCCAGCAGTCCACGGACAGTCTATGGCTACACCTTC; CDR3 protein: CASSPRTVYGYTF
J gene: TRBJ1-1; clone size: -; D gene: -; V gene: TRBV5-8; CDR3 DNA: TGTGCCAGCAGGACAGGGAACACTGAAGCTTTCTTT; CDR3 protein: CASRTGNTEAFF
J gene: TRBJ2-3; clone size: -; D gene: TRBD1; V gene: TRBV10-2; CDR3 DNA: TGCGCCAGCAGGGACACAGGGGATGGGGGCACAGATACGCAGTATTTT; CDR3 protein: CASRDTGDGGTDTQYF
J gene: TRBJ1-3; clone size: few; D gene: -; V gene: TRBV3-1/TRBV3-2; CDR3 DNA: TGTGCCAGCAGCCAAGGCAACGGGAGGGACACCATATATTTT; CDR3 protein: CASSQGNGRDTIYF
J gene: TRBJ1-5; clone size: -; D gene: -; V gene: TRBV12-3/TRBV12-4; CDR3 DNA: TGTGCCAGCAGAAATAAGGGGGAGCCCCAGCATTTT; CDR3 protein: CASRNKGEPQHF
J gene: TRBJ2-1; clone size: -; D gene: TRBD2; V gene: TRBV6-2/TRBV6-3; CDR3 DNA: TGTGCCAGCAGTTCATTTGGGGCTAGCGGGGGACGTTCCTACAATGAGCAGTTCTTC; CDR3 protein: CASSSFGASGGRSYNEQFF
J gene: TRBJ2-5; clone size: -; D gene: -; V gene: TRBV5-1; CDR3 DNA: TGCGCCAGCAGACCTAGACTGGCTACTGAAGAGACCCAGTACTTC; CDR3 protein: CASRPRLATEETQYF
J gene: TRBJ1-1; clone size: -; D gene: TRBD1; V gene: TRBV13; CDR3 DNA: TGTGCCAGCAGCCGGACAGGGGGCTACACTGAAGCTTTCTTT; CDR3 protein: CASSRTGGYTEAFF
J gene: TRBJ1-6; clone size: -; D gene: -; V gene: TRBV6-5; CDR3 DNA: TGTGCCAGCAGTTACACGGGACTCCCGACGCCCCTCCACTTT; CDR3 protein: CASSYTGLPTPLHF
J gene: TRBJ2-7; clone size: -; D gene: -; V gene: TRBV6-5; CDR3 DNA: TGTGCCAGCAGTTCTTCAGGTGTTACCTACGAGCAGTACTTC; CDR3 protein: CASSSSGVTYEQYF
J gene: TRBJ1-1; clone size: -; D gene: -; V gene: TRBV6-5; CDR3 DNA: TGTGCCAGCAGTTCCCTATACACTGAAGCTTTCTTT; CDR3 protein: CASSSLYTEAFF
J gene: TRBJ2-4; clone size: -; D gene: -; V gene: TRBV6-5; CDR3 DNA: TGTGCCAGCAGGCCCCAGGGAGGACGGGACATTCAGTACTTC; CDR3 protein: CASRPQGGRDIQYF
J gene: TRBJ1-3; clone size: few; D gene: -; V gene: TRBV5-1; CDR3 DNA: TGCGCCAGCAGTCTTCAGGGGCGCATTGTGGGGGCTGGAAACACCATATATTTT; CDR3 protein: CASSLQGRIVGAGNTIYF
J gene: TRBJ2-2; clone size: -; D gene: -; V gene: TRBV9; CDR3 DNA: TGTGCCAGCAGCGTAGTGACATCGTCCGGGGAGCTGTTTTTT; CDR3 protein: CASSVVTSSGELFF
J gene: TRBJ2-2; clone size: few; D gene: TRBD1; V gene: TRBV12-5; CDR3 DNA: TGTGCTAGTGCCTCTGGACAGGTGAACACCGGGGAGCTGTTTTTT; CDR3 protein: CASASGQVNTGELFF
J gene: TRBJ2-1; clone size: -; D gene: TRBD2; V gene: TRBV5-1; CDR3 DNA: TGCGCCAGCAGCATTGGGACTAGCGGGCCATACAATGAGCAGTTCTTC; CDR3 protein: CASSIGTSGPYNEQFF
J gene: TRBJ2-5; clone size: -; D gene: TRBD2; V gene: TRBV10-1; CDR3 DNA: TGCGCCAGCAGTGATTGGATAGCGGGACCCTCGGAGGGAGAGACCCAGTACTTC; CDR3 protein: CASSDWIAGPSEGETQYF
J gene: TRBJ2-1; clone size: -; D gene: -; V gene: TRBV7-6; CDR3 DNA: TGTGCCAGCAGCTTATATACCCCATTTGGACAGCCCGGGGGGAATGAGCAGTTCTTC; CDR3 protein: CASSLYTPFGQPGGNEQFF
J gene: TRBJ1-5; clone size: once; D gene: -; V gene: TRBV19; CDR3 DNA: TGTGCCAGTAGTCCCCCAAGGAGAAATCAGCCCCAGCATTTT; CDR3 protein: CASSPPRRNQPQHF
J gene: TRBJ1-2; clone size: -; D gene: -; V gene: TRBV28; CDR3 DNA: TGTGCCAGCTCCCCGGACAGAAACTATGGCTACACCTTC; CDR3 protein: CASSPDRNYGYTF
J gene: TRBJ1-2; clone size: -; D gene: -; V gene: TRBV6-5; CDR3 DNA: TGTGCCAGCAGGGGAGTAGAGACCGGCTACACCTTC; CDR3 protein: CASRGVETGYTF
J gene: TRBJ1-4; clone size: -; D gene: TRBD1; V gene: TRBV3-1/TRBV3-2; CDR3 DNA: TGTGCCAGCAGCCGTTCCGGGACAGGGGGTGAAAAACTGTTTTTT; CDR3 protein: CASSRSGTGGEKLFF
J gene: TRBJ2-3; clone size: once; D gene: -; V gene: TRBV9; CDR3 DNA: TGTGCCAGCGGGGGGTATACAGATACGCAGTATTTT; CDR3 protein: CASGGYTDTQYF